This T cell receptor (beta chain) is drawn from a study of a mutant IDH1 vaccine in newly diagnosed glioma. Study information: Vaccines began 4-6 weeks after radiotherapy alone, or with temozolomide cycles. Treated individuals were around 62% male and approximately 40% female, averaging 40.4 years of age.

Time point in this sample: week 23, last vaccination. Alongside topical imiquimod, each dose of vaccine comprised 300 ug of mutant IDH1 20-mer peptide. Details on this clone: Antigen unknown.

Deletions cut 4 bases from V and 9 bases from J, with 17 bases between. This CDR3 is built from 14 residues. Germline V CDR1 and CDR2: SGHDT, YYEEEE. Generated by immunoSEQ multiplex PCR, the TCRdb table keeps only in-frame clones and is missing some. The sample has 77,000 or so clones, approximately 85% seen once. The rearrangement uses TRBV5-6 and TRBJ2-1, with D maybe TRBD2 (6 bases). The sequence was obtained from a woman aged 50 to 65 with glioma. The sequenced sample was PBMCs, obtained from a glioma patient whose treatment included an IDH1 peptide vaccine. The CDR3 nucleotides are TGTGCCAGCAGCATGAGGGACTCGTGGGTTGAGCAGTTCTTC. Translating gives CASSMRDSWVEQFF.